Below, 7 T cell receptor beta chains from the same sample are listed, as sequenced in a study of T cell responses to AZD1222 COVID-19 vaccine. Libraries were prepared by immunoSEQ multiplex PCR; TCRdb keeps only in-frame clonotypes and omits some of them. The repertoire has 95,000 to 150,000 clones, 85% to 90% of them found once; the top ten carry about 7.4%. Sequenced here: peripheral blood, sampled on day 0 of AZD1222 vaccination. Source of these receptors: an adult in good health.

V gene TRBV29-1 combines with J gene TRBJ1-1; D ambiguous. Per the germline V gene, CDR1 is SQVTM and CDR2 is ANQGSEA. This CDR3 spans 14 amino acids. The germline V and J ends were trimmed by 3 bases and 4 bases, with 15 bases remaining between them. CDR3 sequence reads: CSVEAATSGTEAFF. DNA for the CDR3: TGCAGCGTTGAGGCCGCTACCTCTGGCACTGAAGCTTTCTTT. The variable domain in full, with the rest retrieved from reference TRBV29-1 and TRBJ1-1, is SAVISQKPSRDICQRGTSLTIQCQVDSQVTMMFWYRQQPGQSLTLIATANQGSEATYESGFVIDKFPISRPNLTFSTLTVSNMSPEDSSIYLCSVEAATSGTEAFFGQGTRLTVV.

The chain is built from TRBV19 and TRBJ2-3; TRBD1 matches 7 bases. This CDR3 region has 13 residues. The germline V gene has CDR1 LNHDA and CDR2 SQIVND (reference sequence). The J segment lost 6 bases and the V segment lost 3 bases, leaving 3 bases of the junction unmatched. CDR3 DNA: TGTGCCAGTAGTATCAACAGGGGTGATACGCAGTATTTT. Protein: CASSINRGDTQYF.

The J gene is TRBJ1-3, the V gene TRBV12-3 or TRBV12-4; D is unresolved. This CDR3 is 10 amino acids long. The germline V and J ends were trimmed by 4 bases and 8 bases, with 3 bases remaining between them. In DNA, the CDR3 is TGTGCCAGCAGTTCTTACACCATATATTTT. Translated: CASSSYTIYF.

The chain employs TRBV11-2 and TRBJ2-7; 8 bases agree with TRBD1. Germline assignment: CDR1 SGHAT and CDR2 FQNNGV. The CDR3 runs 13 residues. The ends lost 2 bases at V and 9 bases at J; junction bases unmatched: 6. The CDR3 protein is CASSLQAGGVQYF. Written as DNA, the CDR3 is TGTGCCAGCAGCTTACAGGCAGGGGGCGTGCAGTACTTC.

The chain employs TRBV27 and TRBJ2-3; D unclear. CDR3 size: 13 residues. Per the germline V gene, CDR1 is MNHEY and CDR2 is SMNVEV (reference sequence). With 2 bases removed from V and 4 bases from J, the gap between germline ends came to 7 bases. The CDR3 here is CASSLIGPDTQYF. The CDR3 nucleotides read TGTGCCAGCAGTTTAATCGGACCAGATACGCAGTATTTT.

The gene calls are TRBV3-1 (or the pseudogene TRBV3-2) and TRBJ2-7; D is perhaps TRBD1 or TRBD2 (6 bases each). The CDR3 consists of 14 residues. V lost 4 bases, J lost 3 bases, and 13 bases lay in between. Germline CDR1 and CDR2: LGHDT and YNNKEL (reference sequence). The CDR3 DNA follows: TGTGCCAGCAGCCGCGGAGGGGGGTTCTACGAGCAGTACTTC. It translates to CASSRGGGFYEQYF.

This clone has just a few counts. J is TRBJ1-1 and V is TRBV13; TRBD1 matches 8 bases. Germline assignment: CDR1 PRHDT and CDR2 FYEKMQ (reference sequence). The J segment lost 8 bases and the V segment lost 5 bases, leaving 7 bases of the junction unmatched. CDR3 length: 13 amino acids. The CDR3 nucleotides read TGTGCCAGCAGCGCAGGACAGGGAGGCGAAGCTTTCTTT. Translating it yields CASSAGQGGEAFF.